The clone carrying this T cell receptor beta chain was detected ten times or more. V was clipped by 3 bases and J by 4 bases; unmatched bases: 6. CDR3 length equals 16 residues. The entry originates in a study of CD8 T cells in ankylosing spondylitis. A single record per CDR3 protein comes from TCRdb applying MiXCR to the 5' RACE reads. Among under 55,000 distinct CDR3 sequences, 7.4% were seen once, and the ten largest hold roughly 8%. The rearrangement uses TRBV12-3 or TRBV12-4 and TRBJ1-5, with 10 bases identical to TRBD1. The specimen sequenced was blood, either unsorted or a sorted T cell fraction (not recorded which). The sequence derives from a female donor with ankylosing spondylitis or in good health (not recorded which). The CDR3 nucleotides read TGTGCCAGCAGTTTTTGGGACAGGGGTGGGAATCAGCCCCAGCATTTT. Its protein is CASSFWDRGGNQPQHF.